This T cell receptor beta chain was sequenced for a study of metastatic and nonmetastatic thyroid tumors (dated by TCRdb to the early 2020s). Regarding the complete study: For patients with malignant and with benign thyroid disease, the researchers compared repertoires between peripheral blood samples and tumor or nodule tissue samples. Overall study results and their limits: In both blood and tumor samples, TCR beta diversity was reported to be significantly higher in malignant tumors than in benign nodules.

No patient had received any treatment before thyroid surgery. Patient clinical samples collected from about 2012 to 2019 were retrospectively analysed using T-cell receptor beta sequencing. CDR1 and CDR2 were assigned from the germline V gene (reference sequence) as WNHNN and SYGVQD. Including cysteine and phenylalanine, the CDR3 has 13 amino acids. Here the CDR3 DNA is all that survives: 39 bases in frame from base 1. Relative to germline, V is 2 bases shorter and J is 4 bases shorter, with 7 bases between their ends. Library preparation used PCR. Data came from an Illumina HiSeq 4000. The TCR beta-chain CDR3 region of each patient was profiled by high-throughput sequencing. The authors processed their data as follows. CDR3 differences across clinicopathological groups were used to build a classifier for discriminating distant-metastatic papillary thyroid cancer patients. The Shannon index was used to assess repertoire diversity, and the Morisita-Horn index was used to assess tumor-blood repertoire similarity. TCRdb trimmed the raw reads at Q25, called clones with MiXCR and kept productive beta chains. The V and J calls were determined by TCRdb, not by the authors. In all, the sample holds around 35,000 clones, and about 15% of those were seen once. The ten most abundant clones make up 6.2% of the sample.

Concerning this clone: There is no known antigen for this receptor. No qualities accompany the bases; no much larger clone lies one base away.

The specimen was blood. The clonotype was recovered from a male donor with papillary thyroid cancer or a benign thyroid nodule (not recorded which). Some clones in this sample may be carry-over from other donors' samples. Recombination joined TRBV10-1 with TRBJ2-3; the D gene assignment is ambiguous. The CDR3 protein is CASSEVLADTQYF. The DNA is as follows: TGCGCCAGCAGTGAGGTTTTGGCAGATACGCAGTATTTT.